Shown below are 8 T cell receptor beta chains from a single sample sequenced in a study of cytomegalovirus exposure and HLA in healthy donors. Sequencing used immunoSEQ multiplex PCR; TCRdb keeps in-frame clones, though not all of them. The sample holds about 110,000 clones, roughly 90% seen once. The sequencing input was PBMCs. The receptors shown here come from a woman aged 18-29 years in good health and CMV-seronegative.

This chain joins TRBV9 and TRBJ1-1; no firm D call. CDR3 size: 12 residues. Trimming removed 2 bases at V and 4 bases at J, with 6 bases between. Looked up from germline, CDR1 is SGDLS and CDR2 is YYNGEE. CDR3 protein: CASSVSGTEAFF. CDR3 bases: TGTGCCAGCAGCGTTAGTGGCACTGAAGCTTTCTTT.

This rearrangement joins TRBV6-5 to TRBJ2-5; tentative D call: TRBD2 (5 bases). Between the trimmed V and J ends, which lost 4 bases and 6 bases, there was a span of 9 bases. This CDR3 comprises 12 residues. Germline loops: CDR1 MNHEY, CDR2 SVGAGI. The CDR3 bases are TGTGCCAGCAGTTCGGCGGGTCAGACCCAGTACTTC. Translating gives CASSSAGQTQYF.

This chain connects TRBV4-1 to TRBJ1-1; D possibly corresponds to TRBD1 (5 bases). The V gene's germline CDR1 is MGHRA and CDR2 YSYEKL. Trimming shortened V by 1 base and J by 3 bases, and 6 bases separated the two germline ends. This CDR3 contains 13 residues. CDR3 nucleotide sequence: TGCGCCAGCAGCCAAGTAGGGGACACTGAAGCTTTCTTT. This translates into CASSQVGDTEAFF.

This clone occurred once. The rearrangement joins TRBV5-1 to TRBJ2-2; TRBD2 aligns across 8 bases. CDR1 and CDR2 from the germline V gene are SGHRS and YFSETQ. The CDR3 consists of 16 residues. After removal of 0 bases from V and 2 bases from J, the junction contained 3 bases not matched to a gene. The CDR3 sequence: CASSLAREGNTGELFF. The DNA for the CDR3 is TGCGCCAGCAGCTTGGCCCGGGAGGGAAACACCGGGGAGCTGTTTTTT.

The chain employs TRBV2 and TRBJ1-1; D not resolved. From germline, CDR1 is SNHLY and CDR2 FYNNEI. V gave up 5 bases and J gave up 4 bases, with 11 bases separating them. This CDR3 is built from 13 residues. The CDR3 sequence: CASSSERSTEAFF. CDR3 sequence (DNA): TGTGCCAGCAGTTCAGAGAGGTCCACTGAAGCTTTCTTT.

The genes are TRBV12-5 and TRBJ1-2; 7 bases fit TRBD1. The CDR3 runs 17 residues. Losses at the gene ends were 3 bases for V and 2 bases for J; bases not matched to a gene: 12. The germline gives CDR1 LGHNT, CDR2 FRNRAP. The CDR3 loop is CASGLVLQGQLNYGYTF. CDR3 in DNA: TGTGCTAGTGGTTTAGTGCTTCAGGGACAGCTCAACTATGGCTACACCTTC.

The rearrangement joins TRBV6-5 to TRBJ2-2; 7 bases fit TRBD2. Germline V gives CDR1 MNHEY, CDR2 SVGAGI. The V and J ends lost 1 base and 4 bases, in that order; junction bases with no gene match: 3. The CDR3 consists of 15 residues. CDR3 loop: CASSYLGEGTGELFF. The CDR3 bases are TGTGCCAGCAGTTACTTGGGGGAGGGCACCGGGGAGCTGTTTTTT.

The CDR3 sequence: CASSVGGGGSYEQYF. DNA of the CDR3: TGTGCCAGCAGCGTAGGGGGGGGCGGATCCTACGAGCAGTACTTC. The chain recombines TRBV11-2 with TRBJ2-7; D is possibly TRBD2 (7 bases). The CDR3 contains 15 residues. Germline V gene lookup returns CDR1 SGHAT and CDR2 FQNNGV. Trimming cost V 5 bases and J 1 base, with 15 bases left between them.